This T cell receptor (beta chain) was identified during a study of T cell responses to AZD1222 COVID-19 vaccine. The study's findings and limits: Spike as a whole was targeted by vaccine-associated CD4 TCRs, dominant at 160-218 and 743-854. Most donors were white British and more were female, and clonal diversity was possibly underestimated. Two AZD1222 administrations were followed by greater Spike-specific TCR breadth and depth. Only after the peak T cell response were repertoires sampled.

Concerning this clone: As yet, its antigen is unknown.

CDR3 length: 18 amino acids. Trimming left V 4 bases short and J 0 bases short, with 20 bases between. The germline gives CDR1 MDHEN, CDR2 SYDVKM. Sequencing was performed with immunoSEQ multiplex PCR; in TCRdb, only in-frame clones are kept and a portion is missing. This sample has about 150,000 clones; 75% to 90% occur once, and the top ten carry about 2.5%. The sequence came from an adult in good health. This chain links TRBV28 with TRBJ2-3; the D gene could be TRBD1 or TRBD2 (5 bases each). The source material was peripheral blood, sampled on day 0 of AZD1222 vaccination. CDR3 protein: CASSSGGLSGRSTDTQYF. The DNA of the CDR3 is TGTGCCAGCAGTTCTGGGGGTCTGAGCGGCAGAAGCACAGATACGCAGTATTTT.